The source of this T cell receptor (beta chain) is a study of beta chain features in type 1 diabetes. Study-level results: Naive, central memory and regulatory TCRB repertoires appeared more similar among patients than healthy donors. Here, the possible influence of HLA type (on TCRB rearrangement) remained unresolved. The study found fewer insertions and more deletions at VDJ junctions in type 1 diabetes patients. The study found moderately but significantly shorter TCRB CDR3s in all four CD4+ subsets of Type 1 diabetes patients.

The CDR3 consists of 14 residues. Germline values: CDR1 SGDLS, CDR2 YYNGEE. Trimming removed 0 bases from V and 6 bases from J; junction bases left unmatched: 2. A single heparinised draw of roughly 120 mL on average was taken per donor. Expressed TCRB transcripts got sequenced, as all isolated RNA was reverse transcribed. This table comes from immunoSEQ multiplex PCR, and its TCRdb copy is limited to in-frame clones, with some not included. Of almost 350,000 clones in the sample, over 7% are singletons; the top ten hold roughly 1%. With regard to this clone: Its antigen is unknown.

The sequence derives from a man aged 25-45 years with type 1 diabetes. The chain uses TRBV9 and TRBJ2-5; 10 bases map to TRBD1. Sequenced sample: central memory CD4+ T cells from blood. Written as DNA, the CDR3 is TGTGCCAGCAGCGTAGCTGACAGGGGGCAGACCCAGTACTTC. It encodes CASSVADRGQTQYF. Based on the CDR3 plus reference TRBV9 and TRBJ2-5, the full variable domain is DSGVTQTPKHLITATGQRVTLRCSPRSGDLSVYWYQQSLDQGLQFLIQYYNGEERAKGNILERFSAQQFPDLHSELNLSSLELGDSALYFCASSVADRGQTQYFGPGTRLLVL.